Given below is one T cell receptor beta chain in context. Its antigen remains unknown. With 60 Vbeta and 13 Jbeta primers, the PCR was carried out. Profiled with immunoSEQ multiplex PCR; TCRdb holds only in-frame clones, not every one. The data hold about 160,000 clones, with around 73% observed a single time. This sample is part of a study of cytomegalovirus exposure and HLA in healthy donors. Notes on the study in general: A prior analysis recorded that most TCR beta V segments were productive about 90% or about 30% of the time. Specificity for CMV antigens was confirmed in vitro for a few of the CMV-associated chains.

V lost 1 base and J 6 bases, leaving 16 bases between the germline ends. CDR1 and CDR2 from the germline V gene are GTSNPN and SVGIG (reference sequence). The CDR3 loop spans 15 amino acids. The rearrangement joins TRBV30 to TRBJ1-3; tentatively, D is TRBD1 (5 bases). The clonotype comes from a male donor in good health and CMV-seronegative. Sequencing was carried out using PBMCs. In DNA, the CDR3 is TGTGCCTGGAGTGCCCAGGGCACTGGTTTAAACACCATATATTTT. Encoded protein: CAWSAQGTGLNTIYF.